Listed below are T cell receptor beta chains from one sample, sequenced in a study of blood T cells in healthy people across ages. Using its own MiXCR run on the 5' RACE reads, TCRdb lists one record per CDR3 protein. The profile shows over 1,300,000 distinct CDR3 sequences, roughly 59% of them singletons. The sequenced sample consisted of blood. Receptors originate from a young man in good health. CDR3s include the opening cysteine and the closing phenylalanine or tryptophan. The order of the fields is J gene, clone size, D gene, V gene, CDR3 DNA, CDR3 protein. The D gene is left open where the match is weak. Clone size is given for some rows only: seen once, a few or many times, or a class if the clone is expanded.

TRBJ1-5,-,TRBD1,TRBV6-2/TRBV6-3,TGTGCCAGCAGTGCGACAGGGGCCGACAATCAGCCCCAGCATTTT,CASSATGADNQPQHF
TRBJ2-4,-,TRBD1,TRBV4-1,TGCGCCAGCAGCCTAACAGGGGACCCCCTCTACAAGCAGTACTTC,CASSLTGDPLYKQYF
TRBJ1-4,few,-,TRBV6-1,TGTGCCAGCAGTGAACATAAACGGCATAGCAGGGTTAATGAAAAACTGTTTTTT,CASSEHKRHSRVNEKLFF
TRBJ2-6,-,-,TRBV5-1,TGCGCCAGCAGCTTGGGGGCAGGATTCTCTGGGGCCAACGTCCTGACTTTC,CASSLGAGFSGANVLTF
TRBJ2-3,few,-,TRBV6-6,TGTGCCAGCACCGCCATTCTTACAGATACGCAGTATTTT,CASTAILTDTQYF
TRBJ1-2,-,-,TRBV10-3,TGTGCCATCAGTGAAGACTTCCGTGTGGGCTACACCTTC,CAISEDFRVGYTF
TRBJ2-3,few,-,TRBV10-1,TGCGCCAGCAGCCCGACTCAACGCGGGGATACGCAGTATTTT,CASSPTQRGDTQYF
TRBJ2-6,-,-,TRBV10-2,TGCGCCAGCAGCTCGACGGAAGCGGGGGCCAACGTCCTGACTTTC,CASSSTEAGANVLTF
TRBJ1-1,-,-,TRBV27,TGTGCCAGCAGTATATCTAGGACAGCTTTGAACACTGAAGCTTTCTTT,CASSISRTALNTEAFF
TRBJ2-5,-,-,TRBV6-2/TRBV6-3,TGTGCCAGCAGTTACGATGGCCAGTCGACCCAGTACTTC,CASSYDGQSTQYF
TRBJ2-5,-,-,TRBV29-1,TGCAGCGTTGTAATAGGACAGACTCAAGAGACCCAGTACTTC,CSVVIGQTQETQYF
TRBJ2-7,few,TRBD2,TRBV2,TGTGCCAGCAGGCGGACTAGCGGGAGTGATGCCGAGCAGTACTTC,CASRRTSGSDAEQYF
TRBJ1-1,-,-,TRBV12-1,TGTGCCAGCAGCTTAGGGACAGTGAAGAACACTGAAGCTTTCTTT,CASSLGTVKNTEAFF
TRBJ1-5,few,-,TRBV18,TGTGCCAGCTCACTTATGAGAGGGGGAGGCAATCAGCCCCAGCATTTT,CASSLMRGGGNQPQHF
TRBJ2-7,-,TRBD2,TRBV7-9,TGTGCCAGCAGCGGGATAGCGGGAGTGGGCTACGAGCAGTACTTC,CASSGIAGVGYEQYF
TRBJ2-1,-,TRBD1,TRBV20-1,TGCAGTGCTAGGACAGGGGGAGAGGAGCAGTTCTTC,CSARTGGEEQFF
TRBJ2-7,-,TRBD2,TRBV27,TGTGCCAGCAGTCCAGCTAGCGGGGCTGCTGGGGAGCAGTACTTC,CASSPASGAAGEQYF
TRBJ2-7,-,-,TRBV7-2,TGTGCCAGCAGCTTGGAGGGTGGCAGGCAGGGCGAGCAGTACTTC,CASSLEGGRQGEQYF
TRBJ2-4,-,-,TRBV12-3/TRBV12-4,TGTGCCAGCAGCAACCAGATTGTAGCCAAAAACATTCAGTACTTC,CASSNQIVAKNIQYF
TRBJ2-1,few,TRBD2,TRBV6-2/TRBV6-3,TGTGCCAGCAGTTACAGTCTAGCGGGGAGCTACAATGAGCAGTTCTTC,CASSYSLAGSYNEQFF
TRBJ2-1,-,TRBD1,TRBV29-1,TGCAGCGCCGAGGGACAGGGAAATTACAATGAGCAGTTCTTC,CSAEGQGNYNEQFF
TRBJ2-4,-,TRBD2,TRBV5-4,TGTGCCAGCAGCTCTACTAGCGAGGAGGACATTCAGTACTTC,CASSSTSEEDIQYF
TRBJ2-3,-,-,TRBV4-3,TGCGCCAGCAGCCAAGTTGTCGGGATCACGGATACGCAGTATTTT,CASSQVVGITDTQYF
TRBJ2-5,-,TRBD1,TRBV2,TGTGCCAGCAGTGTTACCTGGGACAGGGAGGGGGAGACCCAGTACTTC,CASSVTWDREGETQYF
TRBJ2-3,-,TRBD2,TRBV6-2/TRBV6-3,TGTGCCAGCAAAGCTAGCGGGGGACCCCCAGATACGCAGTATTTT,CASKASGGPPDTQYF
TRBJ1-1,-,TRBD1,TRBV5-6,TGTGCCAGCAGCCCCGGGGACAGGTTTGAAGCTTTCTTT,CASSPGDRFEAFF
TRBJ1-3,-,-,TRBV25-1,TGTGCCAGCAGTGAAAGGGAAGCCACCATATATTTT,CASSEREATIYF
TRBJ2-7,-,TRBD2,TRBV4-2,TGTGCCAGCAGCCAGGCAACTAGCGCCTATTACGAACAGTACTTC,CASSQATSAYYEQYF
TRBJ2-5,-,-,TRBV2,TGTGCCAGCAGTGAAGGGCTGACGGCGCAAGAGACCCAGTACTTC,CASSEGLTAQETQYF
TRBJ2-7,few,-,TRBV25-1,TGTGCCAGCAGTGAATCTCTAGCCAAGAGCTCCTACGAGCAGTACTTC,CASSESLAKSSYEQYF
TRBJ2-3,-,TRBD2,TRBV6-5,TGTGCCAGCACGCAGCAGCGGGGGAGAACAGATACGCAGTATTTT,CASTQQRGRTDTQYF
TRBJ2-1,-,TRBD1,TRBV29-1,TGCAGCGTTGATATCCCGACAGGGCTAAACAATGAGCAGTTCTTC,CSVDIPTGLNNEQFF
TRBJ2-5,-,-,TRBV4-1,TGCGCCAGCAGCCAAGGGTTAACAGCCGGGCATCAGCAGTACTTC,CASSQGLTAGHQQYF
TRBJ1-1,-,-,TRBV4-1,TGCGCCAGCAGCCAAGCTAGCGCGAACACTGAAGCTTTCTTT,CASSQASANTEAFF
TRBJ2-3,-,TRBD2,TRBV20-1,TGCAGTGTCGGGACTAGCGGGAGGCTGGATACGCAGTATTTT,CSVGTSGRLDTQYF
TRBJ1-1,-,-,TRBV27,TGTGCCAGCAGTTTACAGGGCGTTTTCACTGAAGCTTTCTTT,CASSLQGVFTEAFF
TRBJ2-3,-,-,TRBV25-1,TGTGCCAGCAGTGAAAGTCCAGATACGCAGTATTTT,CASSESPDTQYF
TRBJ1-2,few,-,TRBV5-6,TGTGCCAGCCTGCTCAGTGGAGACCCTAGGTATGGCTACACCTTC,CASLLSGDPRYGYTF
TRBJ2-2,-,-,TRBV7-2,TGTGCCAGCAGCCCTACCTGGCCGCCCGGGGAGCTGTTTTTT,CASSPTWPPGELFF
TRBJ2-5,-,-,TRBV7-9,TGTGCCAGCAGCTTCACCGGGAACGGCAAAGAGACCCAGTACTTC,CASSFTGNGKETQYF
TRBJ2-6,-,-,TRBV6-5,TGTGCCAGCAGTTTGGGGGACCCTGGCTCTGGGGCCAACGTCCTGACTTTC,CASSLGDPGSGANVLTF
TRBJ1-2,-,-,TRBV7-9,TGTGCCAGCAGCTCCGCCACCACCACCTATGGCTACACCTTC,CASSSATTTYGYTF
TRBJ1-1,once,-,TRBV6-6,TGTGCCAGCAGTTACTCGGCGCTAAACACTGAAGCTTTCTTT,CASSYSALNTEAFF